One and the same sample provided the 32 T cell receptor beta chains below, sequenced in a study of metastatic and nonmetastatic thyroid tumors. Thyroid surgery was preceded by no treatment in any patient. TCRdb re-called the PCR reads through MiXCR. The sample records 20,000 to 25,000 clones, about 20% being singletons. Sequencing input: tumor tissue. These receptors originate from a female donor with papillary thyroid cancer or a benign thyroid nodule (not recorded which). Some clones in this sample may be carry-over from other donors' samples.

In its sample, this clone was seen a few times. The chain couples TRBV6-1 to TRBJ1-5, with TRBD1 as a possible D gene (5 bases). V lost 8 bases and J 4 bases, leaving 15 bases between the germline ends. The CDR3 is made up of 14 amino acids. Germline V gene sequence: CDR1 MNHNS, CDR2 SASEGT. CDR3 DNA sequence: TGTGCCAGCGCAGTTATGGGGGGAAATCAGCCCCAGCATTTT. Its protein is CASAVMGGNQPQHF.

CDR3 DNA: TGTGCCAGCAGCCCCTCCAGGGGAGCCTACAATGAGCAGTTCTTC. It is translated as CASSPSRGAYNEQFF. The chain is built from TRBV3-1 and TRBJ2-1; a possible D gene is TRBD1 (6 bases). The CDR3 loop spans 15 amino acids. The germline V gene has CDR1 LGHDT and CDR2 YNNKEL (reference sequence). Trimming cost V 4 bases and J 2 bases, with 12 bases left between them.

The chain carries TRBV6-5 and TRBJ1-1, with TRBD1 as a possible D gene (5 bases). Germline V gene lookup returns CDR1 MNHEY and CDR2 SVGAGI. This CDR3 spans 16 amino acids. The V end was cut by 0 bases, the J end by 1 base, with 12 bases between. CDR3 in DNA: TGTGCCAGCAGTTACTCAAAGGGGATGAGGAACACTGAAGCTTTCTTT. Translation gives CASSYSKGMRNTEAFF.

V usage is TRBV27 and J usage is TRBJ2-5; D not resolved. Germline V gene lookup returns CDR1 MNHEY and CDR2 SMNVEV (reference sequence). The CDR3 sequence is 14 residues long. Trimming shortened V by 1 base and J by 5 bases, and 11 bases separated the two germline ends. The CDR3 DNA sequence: TGTGCCAGCAGTTTATGGCCCTTAGGGGAGACCCAGTACTTC. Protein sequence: CASSLWPLGETQYF.

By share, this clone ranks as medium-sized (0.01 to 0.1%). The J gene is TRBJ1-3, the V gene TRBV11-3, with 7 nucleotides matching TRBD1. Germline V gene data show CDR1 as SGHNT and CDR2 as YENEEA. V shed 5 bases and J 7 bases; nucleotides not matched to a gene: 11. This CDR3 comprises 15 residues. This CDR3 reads CASSPGRQGRNTIYF. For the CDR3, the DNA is TGTGCCAGCAGCCCAGGCCGACAGGGCCGGAACACCATATATTTT. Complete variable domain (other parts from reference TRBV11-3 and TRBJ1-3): EAGVVQSPRYKIIEKKQPVAFWCNPISGHNTLYWYLQNLGQGPELLIRYENEEAVDDSQLPKDRFSAERLKGVDSTLKIQPAELGDSAVYLCASSPGRQGRNTIYFGEGSWLTVV.

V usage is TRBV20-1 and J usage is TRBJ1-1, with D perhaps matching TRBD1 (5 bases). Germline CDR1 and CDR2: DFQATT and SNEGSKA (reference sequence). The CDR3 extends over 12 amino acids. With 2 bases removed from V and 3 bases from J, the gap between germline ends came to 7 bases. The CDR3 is CSARPRDTEAFF. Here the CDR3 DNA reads TGCAGTGCTAGACCCAGGGACACTGAAGCTTTCTTT.

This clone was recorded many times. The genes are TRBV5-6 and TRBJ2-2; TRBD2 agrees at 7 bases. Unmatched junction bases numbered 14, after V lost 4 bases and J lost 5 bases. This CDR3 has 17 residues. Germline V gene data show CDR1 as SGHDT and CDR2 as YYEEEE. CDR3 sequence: CASSRMSGGSSTGELFF. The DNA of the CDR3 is TGTGCCAGCAGCAGAATGTCGGGAGGTTCGTCGACCGGGGAGCTGTTTTTT.

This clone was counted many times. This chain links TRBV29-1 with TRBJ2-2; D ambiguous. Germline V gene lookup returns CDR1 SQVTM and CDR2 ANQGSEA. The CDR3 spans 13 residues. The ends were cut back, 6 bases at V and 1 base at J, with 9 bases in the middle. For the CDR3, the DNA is TGCAGCGTGGACCCCTTGAACACCGGGGAGCTGTTTTTT. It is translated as CSVDPLNTGELFF.

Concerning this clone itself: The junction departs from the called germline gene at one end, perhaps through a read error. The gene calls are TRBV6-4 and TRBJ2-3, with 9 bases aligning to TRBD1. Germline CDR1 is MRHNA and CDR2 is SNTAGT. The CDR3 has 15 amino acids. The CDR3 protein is CASSPTGGGSDTQYF. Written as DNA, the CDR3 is TGTGCCAGCAGTCCGACAGGGGGTGGGTCAGACACGCAGTATTTT.

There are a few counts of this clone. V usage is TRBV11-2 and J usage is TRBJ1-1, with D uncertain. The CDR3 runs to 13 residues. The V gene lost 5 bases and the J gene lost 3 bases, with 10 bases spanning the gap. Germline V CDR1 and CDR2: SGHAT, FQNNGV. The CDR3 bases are TGTGCCAGCAGCGACCAATCGTACACTGAAGCTTTCTTT. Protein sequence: CASSDQSYTEAFF. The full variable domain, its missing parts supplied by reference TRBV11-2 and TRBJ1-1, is EAGVAQSPRYKIIEKRQSVAFWCNPISGHATLYWYQQILGQGPKLLIQFQNNGVVDDSQLPKDRFSAERLKGVDSTLKIQPAKLEDSAVYLCASSDQSYTEAFFGQGTRLTVV.

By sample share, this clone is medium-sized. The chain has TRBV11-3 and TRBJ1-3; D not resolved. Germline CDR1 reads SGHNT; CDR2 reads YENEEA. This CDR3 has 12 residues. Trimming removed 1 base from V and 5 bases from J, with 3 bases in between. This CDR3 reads CASSLVRNTIYF. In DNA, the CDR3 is TGTGCCAGCAGCTTAGTTCGAAACACCATATATTTT.

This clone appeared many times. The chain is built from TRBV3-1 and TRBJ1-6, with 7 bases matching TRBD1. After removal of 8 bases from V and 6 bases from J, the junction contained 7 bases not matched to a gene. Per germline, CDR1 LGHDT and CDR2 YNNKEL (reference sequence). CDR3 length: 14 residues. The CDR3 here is CASSGGRANSPLHF. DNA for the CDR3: TGTGCCAGCTCAGGGGGACGGGCTAATTCACCCCTCCACTTT.

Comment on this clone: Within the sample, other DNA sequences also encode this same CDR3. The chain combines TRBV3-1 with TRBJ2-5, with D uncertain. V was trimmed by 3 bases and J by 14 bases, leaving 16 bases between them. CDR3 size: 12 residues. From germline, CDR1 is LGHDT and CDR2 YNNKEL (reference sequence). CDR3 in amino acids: CASSQTNQLLYF. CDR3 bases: TGTGCCAGCAGCCAGACGAACCAACTCCTCTACTTC.

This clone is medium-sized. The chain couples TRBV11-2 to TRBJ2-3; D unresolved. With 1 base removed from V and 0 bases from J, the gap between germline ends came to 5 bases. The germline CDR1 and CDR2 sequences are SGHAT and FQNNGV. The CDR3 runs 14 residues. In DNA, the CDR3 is TGTGCCAGCAGCTTAGTACAGAGCACAGATACGCAGTATTTT. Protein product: CASSLVQSTDTQYF.

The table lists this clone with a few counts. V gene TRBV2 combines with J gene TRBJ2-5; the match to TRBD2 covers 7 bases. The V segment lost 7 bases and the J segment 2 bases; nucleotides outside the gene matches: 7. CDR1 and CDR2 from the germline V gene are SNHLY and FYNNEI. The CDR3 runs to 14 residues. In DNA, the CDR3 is TGTGCCAGCACCGAGGGAGGGAGTCAAGAGACCCAGTACTTC. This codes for CASTEGGSQETQYF.

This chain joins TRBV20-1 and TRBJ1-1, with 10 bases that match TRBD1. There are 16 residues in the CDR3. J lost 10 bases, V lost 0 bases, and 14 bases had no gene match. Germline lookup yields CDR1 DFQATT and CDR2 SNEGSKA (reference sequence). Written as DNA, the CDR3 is TGCAGTGCTAGAGATTGGACAGGGGGGTTATCCTCTGCAGCTTTCTTT. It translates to CSARDWTGGLSSAAFF.

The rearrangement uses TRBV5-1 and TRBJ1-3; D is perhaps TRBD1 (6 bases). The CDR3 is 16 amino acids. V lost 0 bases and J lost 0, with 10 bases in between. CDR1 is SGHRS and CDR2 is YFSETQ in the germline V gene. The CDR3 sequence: CASSLDRASSGNTIYF. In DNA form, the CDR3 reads TGCGCCAGCAGCTTGGACAGGGCTAGCTCTGGAAACACCATATATTTT.

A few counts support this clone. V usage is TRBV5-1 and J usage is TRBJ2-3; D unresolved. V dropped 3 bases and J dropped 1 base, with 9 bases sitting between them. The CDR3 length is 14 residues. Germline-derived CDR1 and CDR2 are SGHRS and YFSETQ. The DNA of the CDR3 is TGCGCCAGCAGCTGGTGGGAAGGCACAGATACGCAGTATTTT. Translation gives CASSWWEGTDTQYF.

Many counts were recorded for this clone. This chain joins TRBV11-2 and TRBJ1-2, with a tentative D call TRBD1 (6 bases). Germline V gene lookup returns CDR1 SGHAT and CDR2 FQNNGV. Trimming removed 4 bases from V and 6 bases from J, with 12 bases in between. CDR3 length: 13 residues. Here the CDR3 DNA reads TGTGCCAGCAGCTGGGCGGGGGCCAATGGCTACACCTTC. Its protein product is CASSWAGANGYTF.

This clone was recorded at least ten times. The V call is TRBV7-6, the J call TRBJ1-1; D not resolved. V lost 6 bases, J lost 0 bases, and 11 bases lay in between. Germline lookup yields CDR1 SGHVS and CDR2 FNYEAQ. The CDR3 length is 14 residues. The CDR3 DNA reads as TGTGCCAGCAGTCCGACCGGAATGAACACTGAAGCTTTCTTT. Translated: CASSPTGMNTEAFF. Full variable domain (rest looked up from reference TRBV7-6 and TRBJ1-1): GAGVSQSPRYKVTKRGQDVALRCDPISGHVSLYWYRQALGQGPEFLTYFNYEAQQDKSGLPNDRFSAERPEGSISTLTIQRTEQRDSAMYRCASSPTGMNTEAFFGQGTRLTVV.

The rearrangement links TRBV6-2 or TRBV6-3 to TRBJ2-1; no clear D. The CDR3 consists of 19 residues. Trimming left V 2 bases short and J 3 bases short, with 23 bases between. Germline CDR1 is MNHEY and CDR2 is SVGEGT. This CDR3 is CASSYGLGRYLDGYNEQFF. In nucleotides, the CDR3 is TGTGCCAGCAGTTACGGATTGGGAAGGTACTTAGACGGCTACAATGAGCAGTTCTTC.

The CDR3 spells CSARDRASGRWDEQYF. Written as DNA, the CDR3 is TGCAGTGCTAGAGATAGGGCTAGCGGGAGATGGGACGAGCAGTACTTC. The chain joins TRBV20-1 to TRBJ2-7, with 10 positions matching TRBD2. There are 16 residues in the CDR3. Trimming removed 0 bases from V and 5 bases from J; junction bases left unmatched: 10. Germline V lookup: CDR1 DFQATT, CDR2 SNEGSKA (reference sequence).

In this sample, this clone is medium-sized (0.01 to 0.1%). Here the CDR3 DNA reads TGTGCCAGCAGCTTACAGGGTCTAAACTATGGCTACACCTTC. Translation gives CASSLQGLNYGYTF. The chain uses TRBV7-9 and TRBJ1-2, with a possible D match to TRBD1 (5 bases). The V and J ends lost 2 bases and 2 bases respectively, with 9 bases between them. The germline V gene encodes CDR1 SEHNR and CDR2 FQNEAQ (reference sequence). CDR3 length: 14 residues.

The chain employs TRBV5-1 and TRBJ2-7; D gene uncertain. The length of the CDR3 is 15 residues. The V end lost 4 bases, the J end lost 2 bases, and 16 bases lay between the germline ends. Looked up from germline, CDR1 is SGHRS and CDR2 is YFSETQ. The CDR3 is CASSRVGLTTYEQYF. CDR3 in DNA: TGCGCCAGCAGCCGAGTGGGTCTCACTACCTACGAGCAGTACTTC.

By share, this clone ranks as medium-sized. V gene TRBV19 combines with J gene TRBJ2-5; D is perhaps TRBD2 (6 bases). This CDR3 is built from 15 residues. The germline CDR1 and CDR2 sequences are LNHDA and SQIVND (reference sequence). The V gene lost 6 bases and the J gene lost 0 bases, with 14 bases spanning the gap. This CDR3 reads CASSGGAAYQETQYF. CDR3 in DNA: TGTGCCAGTAGCGGCGGGGCAGCGTACCAAGAGACCCAGTACTTC.

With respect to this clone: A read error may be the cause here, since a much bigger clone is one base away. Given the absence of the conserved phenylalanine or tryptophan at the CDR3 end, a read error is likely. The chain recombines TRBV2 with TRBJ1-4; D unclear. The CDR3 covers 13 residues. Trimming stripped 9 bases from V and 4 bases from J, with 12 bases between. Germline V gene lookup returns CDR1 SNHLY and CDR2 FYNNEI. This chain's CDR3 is CASSIQINEKLFL. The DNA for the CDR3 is TGTGCCAGTTCGATCCAGATTAATGAAAAACTGTTTCTT.

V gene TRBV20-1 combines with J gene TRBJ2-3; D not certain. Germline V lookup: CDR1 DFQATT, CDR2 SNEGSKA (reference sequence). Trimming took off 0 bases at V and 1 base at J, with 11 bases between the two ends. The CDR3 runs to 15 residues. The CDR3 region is CSARDLKGGTDTQYF. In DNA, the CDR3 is TGCAGTGCTAGAGATCTAAAGGGCGGCACAGATACGCAGTATTTT.

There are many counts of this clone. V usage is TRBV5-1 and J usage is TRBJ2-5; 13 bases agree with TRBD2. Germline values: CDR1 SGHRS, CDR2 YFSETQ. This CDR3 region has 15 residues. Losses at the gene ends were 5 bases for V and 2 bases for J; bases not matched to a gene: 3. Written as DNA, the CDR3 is TGCGCCAGCAGGGGGACTAGCGGGGTTCAAGAGACCCAGTACTTC. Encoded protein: CASRGTSGVQETQYF.

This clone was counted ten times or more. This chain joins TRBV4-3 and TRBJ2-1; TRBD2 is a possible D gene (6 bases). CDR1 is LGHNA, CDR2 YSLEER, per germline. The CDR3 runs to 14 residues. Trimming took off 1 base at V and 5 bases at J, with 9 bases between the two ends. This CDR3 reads CASSQGDFHNEQFF. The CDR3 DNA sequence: TGCGCCAGCAGCCAAGGGGACTTTCACAATGAGCAGTTCTTC.

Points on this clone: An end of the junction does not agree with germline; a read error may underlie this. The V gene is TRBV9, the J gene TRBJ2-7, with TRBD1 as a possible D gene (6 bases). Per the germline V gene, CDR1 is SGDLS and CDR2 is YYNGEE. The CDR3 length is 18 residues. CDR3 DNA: TGTGCCAGCAGCGTAGGGTTGACAGGCTTTTTTAAAGGTCTTGAGTTGGATTTC. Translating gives CASSVGLTGFFKGLELDF.

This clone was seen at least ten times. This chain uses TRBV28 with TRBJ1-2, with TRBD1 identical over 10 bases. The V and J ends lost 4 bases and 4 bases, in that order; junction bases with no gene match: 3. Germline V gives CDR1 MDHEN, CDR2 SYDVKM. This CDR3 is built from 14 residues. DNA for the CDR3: TGTGCCAGCAGTTCGGGACAGGGGAGCTATGGCTACACCTTC. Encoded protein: CASSSGQGSYGYTF.

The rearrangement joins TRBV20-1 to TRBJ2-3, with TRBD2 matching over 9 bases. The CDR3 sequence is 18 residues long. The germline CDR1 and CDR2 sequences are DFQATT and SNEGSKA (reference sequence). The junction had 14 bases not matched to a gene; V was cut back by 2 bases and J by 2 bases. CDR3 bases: TGCAGTGCTAGAAAATCCAGAAGGGCTAGCGGGGACACAGATACGCAGTATTTT. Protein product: CSARKSRRASGDTDTQYF.